These T cell receptor beta chains were read from a single sample in a study of PD-1 blockade in classical Hodgkin lymphoma. The protocol was immunoSEQ multiplex PCR, while the TCRdb copy is restricted to in-frame clones and leaves out a portion. The sample lists some 58,000 clones, about 90% seen once, with 10% in the top ten. The specimen was peripheral blood mononuclear cells (PBMCs), collected before the fourth cycle of nivolumab. These receptors came from a human donor with classical Hodgkin lymphoma. Each CDR3 is given with its conserved first and last residue. Each record gives: clone size, V gene, D gene, J gene, CDR3 protein, CDR3 DNA. D genes are given only for firm matches. Some rows have no size entry. The others give once, few or many, or a class for an expanded clone.

>NA|TRBV30|NA|TRBJ2-7
CACSRQFHEQYF
TGTGCCTGTTCTCGACAGTTCCACGAGCAGTACTTC
>NA|TRBV7-9|NA|TRBJ2-2
CASSPGEELFF
TGTGCCAGCAGCCCCGGGGAGGAGCTGTTTTTT
>NA|TRBV19|NA|TRBJ2-7
CASSIEAGNYEQYF
TGTGCCAGTAGTATAGAAGCAGGGAACTACGAGCAGTACTTC
>few|TRBV19|NA|TRBJ2-1
CASSHGYNEQFF
TGTGCCAGTAGTCACGGATACAATGAGCAGTTCTTC
>NA|TRBV6-1|NA|TRBJ2-7
CASNSLSYEQYF
TGTGCCAGCAACAGTCTCTCCTACGAGCAGTACTTC
>NA|TRBV5-1|TRBD2|TRBJ2-6
CASRLSGAGANVLTF
TGCGCCAGCAGGTTAAGCGGGGCTGGGGCCAACGTCCTGACTTTC
>NA|TRBV5-6|TRBD1|TRBJ1-5
CASSLGDRDQPQHF
TGTGCCAGCAGCTTAGGGGACAGGGACCAGCCCCAGCATTTT
>NA|TRBV20-1|NA|TRBJ1-2
CSARANSGYTF
TGCAGTGCTAGGGCTAATTCAGGCTACACCTTC
>NA|TRBV7-6|NA|TRBJ1-1
CASMSHTLNTEAFF
TGTGCCAGCATGTCTCATACTCTGAACACTGAAGCTTTCTTT
>NA|TRBV5-1|TRBD2|TRBJ2-7
CASSEAGVNYEQYF
TGCGCCAGCAGCGAAGCGGGGGTCAACTACGAGCAGTACTTC
>NA|TRBV21-1|NA|TRBJ1-3
CASSIRDRAPGNTIYF
TGTGCCAGCAGCATCAGGGACAGGGCGCCTGGAAACACCATATATTTT
>NA|TRBV7-6|TRBD2|TRBJ2-7
CASSLTSGNYEQYF
TGTGCCAGCAGCTTGACTAGCGGAAACTACGAGCAGTACTTC
>NA|TRBV5-1|NA|TRBJ1-6
CASSPTGIRSYNSPLHF
TGCGCCAGCAGCCCAACAGGGATTCGATCCTATAATTCACCCCTCCACTTT
>NA|TRBV5-1|TRBD1|TRBJ1-1
CASSLAGQGYTEAFF
TGCGCCAGCAGCTTGGCTGGACAGGGATACACTGAAGCTTTCTTT
>NA|TRBV4-1|NA|TRBJ2-7
CASSQRGHPPTGEQYF
TGCGCCAGCAGCCAGCGGGGGCATCCCCCAACGGGCGAGCAGTACTTC
>once|TRBV11-2|TRBD2|TRBJ2-3
CASSLTSGGPFITDTQYF
TGTGCCAGCAGCTTAACTAGCGGGGGCCCTTTTATCACAGATACGCAGTATTTT
>NA|TRBV30|TRBD1|TRBJ1-2
CAWSLTGVYGYTF
TGTGCCTGGAGCCTTACAGGGGTTTATGGCTACACCTTC
>NA|TRBV6-1|NA|TRBJ1-1
CASSEGPYTEAFF
TGTGCCAGCAGTGAGGGGCCCTACACTGAAGCTTTCTTT
>NA|TRBV2|TRBD1|TRBJ1-4
CASSPSGQGTDPNEKLFF
TGTGCCAGCAGCCCATCCGGACAGGGGACCGATCCTAATGAAAAACTGTTTTTT
>NA|TRBV7-9|NA|TRBJ1-1
CASSPLGGVGTEAFF
TGTGCCAGCAGCCCCCTAGGGGGGGTGGGCACTGAAGCTTTCTTT
>NA|TRBV2|NA|TRBJ2-1
CASSEAGRSSYNEQFF
TGTGCCAGCAGTGAAGCTGGGCGGAGCTCCTACAATGAGCAGTTCTTC
>NA|TRBV27|NA|TRBJ2-1
CASSRGGQGLTYNEQFF
TGTGCCAGCAGCCGAGGTGGACAAGGGTTGACCTACAATGAGCAGTTCTTC
>NA|TRBV13|TRBD2|TRBJ2-3
CASSLGPPAGAGGPGTQYF
TGTGCCAGCAGCTTAGGACCCCCGGCGGGAGCGGGGGGGCCGGGTACGCAGTATTTT
>NA|TRBV23-1|NA|TRBJ1-5
CASSQSNRSYLSNQPQHF
TGCGCCAGCAGTCAATCGAACAGGTCCTACCTTAGCAATCAGCCCCAGCATTTT
>NA|TRBV15|NA|TRBJ1-1
CATTLSRGITEAFF
TGTGCCACCACTCTATCACGGGGCATCACTGAAGCTTTCTTT
>NA|TRBV5-1|NA|TRBJ1-5
CASSLEGRDQPQHF
TGCGCCAGCAGCTTGGAAGGGCGCGACCAGCCCCAGCATTTT
>NA|TRBV11-3|NA|TRBJ2-1
CASSSRSSPYNEQFF
TGTGCCAGCAGCTCCCGGTCATCCCCCTACAATGAGCAGTTCTTC
>NA|TRBV19|NA|TRBJ1-5
CASSMEGPHQPQHF
TGTGCCAGTAGTATGGAGGGCCCCCATCAGCCCCAGCATTTT
>NA|TRBV11-2|NA|TRBJ2-2
CASSLNGQNTGELFF
TGTGCCAGCAGCCTCAATGGGCAGAACACCGGGGAGCTGTTTTTT
>NA|TRBV11-2|NA|TRBJ2-5
CASSLIRAGLQETQYF
TGTGCCAGCAGCTTAATAAGGGCTGGACTCCAAGAGACCCAGTACTTC
>NA|TRBV30|NA|TRBJ2-1
CASTPRVHEQFF
TGTGCCTCTACCCCCAGGGTTCATGAGCAGTTCTTC
>NA|TRBV10-3|NA|TRBJ2-5
CAISGTQETQYF
TGTGCCATCAGTGGGACTCAAGAGACCCAGTACTTC
>NA|TRBV5-1|NA|TRBJ2-7
CASSLGGASSYEQYF
TGCGCCAGCAGCTTGGGGGGGGCGAGCTCCTACGAGCAGTACTTC
>NA|TRBV7-2|TRBD2|TRBJ2-4
CASSLKRGGDNIQYF
TGTGCCAGCAGCTTGAAGCGGGGGGGCGATAACATTCAGTACTTC
>NA|TRBV6-1|NA|TRBJ1-5
CASSEADWYSNQPQHF
TGTGCCAGCAGTGAAGCGGACTGGTATAGCAATCAGCCCCAGCATTTT
>NA|TRBV20-1|NA|TRBJ1-2
CSARGSRGYTF
TGCAGTGCTAGAGGGAGTCGGGGCTACACCTTC
>NA|TRBV19|TRBD1|TRBJ1-2
CASSSPQGAKDYGYTF
TGTGCCAGTAGTAGCCCACAGGGGGCCAAAGACTATGGCTACACCTTC
>NA|TRBV5-1|NA|TRBJ1-2
CASSSGRREWVYGYTF
TGCGCCAGCAGCTCGGGACGGAGAGAATGGGTCTATGGCTACACCTTC
>NA|TRBV27|NA|TRBJ2-2
CASSFWTNKGTGELFF
TGTGCCAGCAGTTTTTGGACCAACAAAGGCACCGGGGAGCTGTTTTTT
>NA|TRBV10-3|TRBD1|TRBJ2-2
CAISEPGTGPRREPTGELFF
TGTGCCATCAGTGAACCCGGGACAGGGCCACGACGGGAGCCCACCGGGGAGCTGTTTTTT
>NA|TRBV6-6|NA|TRBJ1-1
CASSPRGVDTEAFF
TGTGCCAGCAGTCCCCGGGGGGTCGACACTGAAGCTTTCTTT
>once|TRBV28|NA|TRBJ1-6
CASSSPNAPLHF
TGTGCCAGCAGTTCTCCTAATGCACCCCTCCACTTT
>NA|TRBV4-1|NA|TRBJ1-4
CASRQFRPPEKLFF
TGCGCCAGCAGACAATTCCGGCCCCCTGAAAAACTGTTTTTT
>once|TRBV11-3|NA|TRBJ1-1
CASSLSPNTEAFF
TGTGCCAGCAGCTTAAGCCCCAACACTGAAGCTTTCTTT
>NA|TRBV4-1|NA|TRBJ1-1
CASSQVFEDTEAFF
TGCGCCAGCAGCCAAGTTTTTGAGGACACTGAAGCTTTCTTT